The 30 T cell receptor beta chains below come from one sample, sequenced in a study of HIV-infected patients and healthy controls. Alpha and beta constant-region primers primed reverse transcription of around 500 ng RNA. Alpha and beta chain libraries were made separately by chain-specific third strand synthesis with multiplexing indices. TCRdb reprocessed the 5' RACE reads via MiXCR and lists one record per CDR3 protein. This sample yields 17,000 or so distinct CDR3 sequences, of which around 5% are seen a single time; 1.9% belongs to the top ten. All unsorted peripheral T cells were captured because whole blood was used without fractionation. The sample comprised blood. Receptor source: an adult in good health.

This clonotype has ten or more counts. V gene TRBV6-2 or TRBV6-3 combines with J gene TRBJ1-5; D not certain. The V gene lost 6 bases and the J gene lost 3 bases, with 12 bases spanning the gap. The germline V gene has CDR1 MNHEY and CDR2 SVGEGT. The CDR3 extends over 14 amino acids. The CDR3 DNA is TGTGCCAGCAGCTATGACGGAGACAATCAGCCCCAGCATTTT. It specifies CASSYDGDNQPQHF.

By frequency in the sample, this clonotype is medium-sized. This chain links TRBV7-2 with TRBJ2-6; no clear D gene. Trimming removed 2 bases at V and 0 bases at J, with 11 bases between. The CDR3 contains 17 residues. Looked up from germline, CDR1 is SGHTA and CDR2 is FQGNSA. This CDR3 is CASSLSGPGSGANVLTF. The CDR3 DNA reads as TGTGCCAGCAGCTTAAGTGGTCCCGGCTCTGGGGCCAACGTCCTGACTTTC.

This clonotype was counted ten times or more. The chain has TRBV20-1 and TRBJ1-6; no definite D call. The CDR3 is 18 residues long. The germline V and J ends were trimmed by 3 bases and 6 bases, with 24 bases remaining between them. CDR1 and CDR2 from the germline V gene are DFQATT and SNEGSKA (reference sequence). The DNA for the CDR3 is TGCAGTGCTAGGGCTTTATTGCGGATGGCTGTAGCTAATTCACCCCTCCACTTT. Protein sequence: CSARALLRMAVANSPLHF.

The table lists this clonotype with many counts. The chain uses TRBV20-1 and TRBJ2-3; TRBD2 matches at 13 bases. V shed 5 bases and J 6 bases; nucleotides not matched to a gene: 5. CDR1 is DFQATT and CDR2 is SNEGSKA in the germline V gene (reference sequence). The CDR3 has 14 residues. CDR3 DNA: TGCAGTGCTGGGACTAGCGGGGCCTCGGATACGCAGTATTTT. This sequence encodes CSAGTSGASDTQYF.

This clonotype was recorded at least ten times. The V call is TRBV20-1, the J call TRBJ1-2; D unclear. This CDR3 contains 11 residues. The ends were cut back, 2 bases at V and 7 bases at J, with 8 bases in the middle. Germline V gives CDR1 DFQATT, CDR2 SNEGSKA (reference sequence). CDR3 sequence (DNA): TGCAGTGCTAGATCTTCACCTGGCTACACCTTC. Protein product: CSARSSPGYTF.

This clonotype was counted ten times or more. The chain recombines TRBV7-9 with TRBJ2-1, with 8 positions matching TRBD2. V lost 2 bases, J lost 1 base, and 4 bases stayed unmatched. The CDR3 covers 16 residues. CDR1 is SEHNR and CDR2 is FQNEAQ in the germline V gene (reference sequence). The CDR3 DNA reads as TGTGCCAGCAGCTTATGGCTAGCGGGTTCCTACAATGAGCAGTTCTTC. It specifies CASSLWLAGSYNEQFF.

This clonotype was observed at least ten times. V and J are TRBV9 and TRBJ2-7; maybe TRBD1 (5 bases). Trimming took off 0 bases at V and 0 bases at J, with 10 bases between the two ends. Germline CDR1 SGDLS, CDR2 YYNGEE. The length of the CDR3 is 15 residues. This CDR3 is CASSVGTSNSYEQYF. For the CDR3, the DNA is TGTGCCAGCAGCGTAGGGACATCCAACTCCTACGAGCAGTACTTC.

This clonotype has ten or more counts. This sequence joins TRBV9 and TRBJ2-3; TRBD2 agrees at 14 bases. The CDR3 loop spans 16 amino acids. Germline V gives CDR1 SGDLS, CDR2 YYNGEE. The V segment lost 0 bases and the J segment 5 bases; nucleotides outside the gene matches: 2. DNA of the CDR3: TGTGCCAGCAGCGTAGAGGGACTAGCGGGGGTAGATACGCAGTATTTT. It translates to CASSVEGLAGVDTQYF.

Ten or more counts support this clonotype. The CDR3 bases are TGTGCCAGCAGCCTACCGGGACTAGGAGAAGAGACCCAGTACTTC. It yields the protein CASSLPGLGEETQYF. The rearrangement uses TRBV7-6 and TRBJ2-5; TRBD2 aligns across 8 bases. CDR1 SGHVS and CDR2 FNYEAQ come from the germline V gene. The CDR3 totals 15 residues. The V segment lost 5 bases and the J segment 3 bases; nucleotides outside the gene matches: 8.

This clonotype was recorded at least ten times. CDR3 amino acids: CATSSDRGIYNEQFF. The CDR3 DNA reads TGTGCCACCAGCAGCGACAGGGGCATTTACAATGAGCAGTTCTTC. The chain carries TRBV15 and TRBJ2-1, with 8 bases identical to TRBD1. The germline CDR1 and CDR2 sequences are LNHNV and YYDKDF (reference sequence). The CDR3 runs to 15 residues. The V gene end was trimmed by 3 bases and the J gene end by 4 bases; junction bases not matched to a gene: 5.

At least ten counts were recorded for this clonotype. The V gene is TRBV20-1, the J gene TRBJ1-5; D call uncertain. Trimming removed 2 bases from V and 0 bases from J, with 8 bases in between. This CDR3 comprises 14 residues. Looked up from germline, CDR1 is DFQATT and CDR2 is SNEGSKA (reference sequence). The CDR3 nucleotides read TGCAGTGCTAGAAAGGGCAATAGCAATCAGCCCCAGCATTTT. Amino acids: CSARKGNSNQPQHF.

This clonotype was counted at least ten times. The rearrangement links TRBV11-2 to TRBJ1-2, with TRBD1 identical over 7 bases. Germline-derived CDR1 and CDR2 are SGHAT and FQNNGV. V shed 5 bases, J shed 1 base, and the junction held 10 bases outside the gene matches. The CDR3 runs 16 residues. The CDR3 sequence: CASSVPGTEINYGYTF. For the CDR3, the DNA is TGTGCCAGCAGCGTACCCGGGACAGAAATTAACTATGGCTACACCTTC.

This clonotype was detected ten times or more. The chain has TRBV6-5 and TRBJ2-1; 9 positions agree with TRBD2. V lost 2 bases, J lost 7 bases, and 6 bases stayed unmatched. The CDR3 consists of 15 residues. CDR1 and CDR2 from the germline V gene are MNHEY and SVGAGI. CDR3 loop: CASSYGGGAGNEQFF. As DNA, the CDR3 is TGTGCCAGCAGTTACGGCGGGGGGGCCGGAAATGAGCAGTTCTTC.

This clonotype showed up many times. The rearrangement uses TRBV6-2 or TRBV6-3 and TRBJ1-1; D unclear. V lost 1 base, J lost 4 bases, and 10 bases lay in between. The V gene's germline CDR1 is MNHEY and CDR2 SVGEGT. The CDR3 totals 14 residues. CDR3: CASSYWTGFTEAFF. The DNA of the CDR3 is TGTGCCAGCAGTTACTGGACGGGCTTCACTGAAGCTTTCTTT.

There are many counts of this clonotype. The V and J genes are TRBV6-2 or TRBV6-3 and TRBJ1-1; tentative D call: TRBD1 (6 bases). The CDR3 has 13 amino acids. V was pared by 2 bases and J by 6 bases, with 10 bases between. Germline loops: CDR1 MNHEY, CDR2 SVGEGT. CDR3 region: CASSYDGGAEAFF. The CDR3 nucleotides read TGTGCCAGCAGTTACGACGGGGGCGCTGAAGCTTTCTTT.

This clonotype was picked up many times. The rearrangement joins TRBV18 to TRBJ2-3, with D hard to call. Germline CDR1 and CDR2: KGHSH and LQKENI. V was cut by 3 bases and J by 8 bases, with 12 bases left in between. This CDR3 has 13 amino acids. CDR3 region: CASSPGDWGTQYF. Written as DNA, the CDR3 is TGTGCCAGCTCACCGGGTGATTGGGGTACGCAGTATTTT.

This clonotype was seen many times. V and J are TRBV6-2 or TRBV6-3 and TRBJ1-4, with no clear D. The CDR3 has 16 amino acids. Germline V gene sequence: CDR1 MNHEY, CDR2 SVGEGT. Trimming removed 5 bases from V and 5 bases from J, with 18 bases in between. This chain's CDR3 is CASSPPRRVGNEKLFF. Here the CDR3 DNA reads TGTGCCAGCAGTCCTCCTCGGCGAGTCGGAAATGAAAAACTGTTTTTT.

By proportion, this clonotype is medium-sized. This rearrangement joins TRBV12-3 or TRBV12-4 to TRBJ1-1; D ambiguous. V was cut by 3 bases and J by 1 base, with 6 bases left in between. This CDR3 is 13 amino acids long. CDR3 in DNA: TGTGCCAGCAGTTTCCGCAAGAACACTGAAGCTTTCTTT. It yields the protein CASSFRKNTEAFF.

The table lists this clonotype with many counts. The CDR3 DNA reads as TGTGCCAGCAGTTTATCTGGGGTCAATCAGCCCCAGCATTTT. Translating gives CASSLSGVNQPQHF. The chain links TRBV12-3 or TRBV12-4 to TRBJ1-5; D remains unclear. CDR3 length equals 14 residues. Trimming removed 2 bases from V and 3 bases from J, with 8 bases in between.

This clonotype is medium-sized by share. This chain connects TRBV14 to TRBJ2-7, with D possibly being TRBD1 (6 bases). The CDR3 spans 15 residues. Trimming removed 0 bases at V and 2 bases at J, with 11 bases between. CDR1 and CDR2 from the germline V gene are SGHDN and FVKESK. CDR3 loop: CASSQDGNRAYEQYF. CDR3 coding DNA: TGTGCCAGCAGCCAAGATGGTAACAGGGCCTACGAGCAGTACTTC.

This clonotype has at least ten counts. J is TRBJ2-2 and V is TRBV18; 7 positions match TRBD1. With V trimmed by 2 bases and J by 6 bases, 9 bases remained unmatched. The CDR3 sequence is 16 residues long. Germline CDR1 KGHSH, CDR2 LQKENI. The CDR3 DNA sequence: TGTGCCAGCTCACCATCGCGACAGGGATTTGCCGGGGAGCTGTTTTTT. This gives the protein CASSPSRQGFAGELFF.

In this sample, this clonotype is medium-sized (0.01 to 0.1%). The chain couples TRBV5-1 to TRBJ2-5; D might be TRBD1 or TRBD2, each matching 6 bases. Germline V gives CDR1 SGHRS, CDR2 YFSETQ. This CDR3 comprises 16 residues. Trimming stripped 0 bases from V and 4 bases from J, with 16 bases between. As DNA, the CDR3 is TGCGCCAGCAGCTTGGGAGGACTGGGGGGCCTAGAGACCCAGTACTTC. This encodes CASSLGGLGGLETQYF.

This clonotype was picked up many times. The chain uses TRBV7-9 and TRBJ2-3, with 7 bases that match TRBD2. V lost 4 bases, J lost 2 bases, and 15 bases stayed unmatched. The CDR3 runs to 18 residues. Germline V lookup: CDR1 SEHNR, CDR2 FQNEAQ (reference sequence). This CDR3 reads CASSSNKVGLAATDTQYF. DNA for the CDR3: TGTGCCAGCAGCTCGAATAAAGTTGGCCTAGCGGCCACAGATACGCAGTATTTT. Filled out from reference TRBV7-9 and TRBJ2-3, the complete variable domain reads DTGVSQNPRHKITKRGQNVTFRCDPISEHNRLYWYRQTLGQGPEFLTYFQNEAQLEKSRLLSDRFSAERPKGSFSTLEIQRTEQGDSAMYLCASSSNKVGLAATDTQYFGPGTRLTVL.

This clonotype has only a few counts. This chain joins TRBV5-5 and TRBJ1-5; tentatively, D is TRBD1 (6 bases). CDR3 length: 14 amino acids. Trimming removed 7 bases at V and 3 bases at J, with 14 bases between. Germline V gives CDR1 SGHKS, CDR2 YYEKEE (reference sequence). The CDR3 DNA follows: TGTGCCAGCCAAGAGGGGGTCGTCAATCAGCCCCAGCATTTT. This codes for CASQEGVVNQPQHF. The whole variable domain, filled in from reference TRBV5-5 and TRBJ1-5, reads DAGVTQSPTHLIKTRGQQVTLRCSPISGHKSVSWYQQVLGQGPQFIFQYYEKEERGRGNFPDRFSARQFPNYSSELNVNALLLGDSALYLCASQEGVVNQPQHFGDGTRLSIL.

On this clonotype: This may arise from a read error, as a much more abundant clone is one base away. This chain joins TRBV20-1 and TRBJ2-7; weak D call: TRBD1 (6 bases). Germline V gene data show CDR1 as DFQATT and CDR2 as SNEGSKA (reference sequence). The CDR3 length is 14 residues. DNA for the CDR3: TGCAGTGCTACCTTTGTGGGGGCCCACTACGAGCCGTACTTC. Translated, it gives CSATFVGAHYEPYF.

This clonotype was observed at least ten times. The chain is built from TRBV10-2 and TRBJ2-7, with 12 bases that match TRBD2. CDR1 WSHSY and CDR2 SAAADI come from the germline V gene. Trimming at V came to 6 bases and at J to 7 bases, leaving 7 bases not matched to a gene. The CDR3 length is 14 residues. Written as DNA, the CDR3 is TGCGCCAGCAGGGACCGGACTAGCGGGGAGGAGCAGTACTTC. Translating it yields CASRDRTSGEEQYF.

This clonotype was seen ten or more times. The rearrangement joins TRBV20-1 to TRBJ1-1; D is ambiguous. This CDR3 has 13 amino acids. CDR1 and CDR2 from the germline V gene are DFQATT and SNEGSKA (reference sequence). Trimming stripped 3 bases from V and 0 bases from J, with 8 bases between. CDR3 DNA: TGCAGTGCTAGCAAAGGGTTGAACACTGAAGCTTTCTTT. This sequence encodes CSASKGLNTEAFF.

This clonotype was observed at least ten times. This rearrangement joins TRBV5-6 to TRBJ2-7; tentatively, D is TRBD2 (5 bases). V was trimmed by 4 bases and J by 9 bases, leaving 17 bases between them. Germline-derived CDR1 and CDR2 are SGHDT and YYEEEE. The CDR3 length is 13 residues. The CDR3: CASSPGGQRVQYF. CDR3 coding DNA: TGTGCCAGCAGCCCCGGCGGGCAGAGGGTGCAGTACTTC.

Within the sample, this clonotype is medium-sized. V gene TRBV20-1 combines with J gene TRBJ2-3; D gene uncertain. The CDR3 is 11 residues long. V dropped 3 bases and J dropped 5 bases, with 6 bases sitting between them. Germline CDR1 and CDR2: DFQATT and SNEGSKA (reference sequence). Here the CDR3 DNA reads TGCAGTGCTAGCCCAGTAGATACGCAGTATTTT. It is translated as CSASPVDTQYF.

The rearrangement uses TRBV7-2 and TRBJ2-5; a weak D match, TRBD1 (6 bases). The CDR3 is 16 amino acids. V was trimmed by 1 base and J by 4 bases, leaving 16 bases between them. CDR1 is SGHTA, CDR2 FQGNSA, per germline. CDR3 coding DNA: TGTGCCAGCAGCTTAGTCTTGTGGGGGCAGTCAGAGACCCAGTACTTC. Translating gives CASSLVLWGQSETQYF.